These 18 T cell receptor beta chains came from one sample sequenced in a study of blood T cell repertoires in COVID-19. The data were produced by immunoSEQ multiplex PCR, yet TCRdb's version contains in-frame clones alone and is incomplete. Altogether about 230,000 clones are present, roughly 81% being singletons, with the ten largest covering about 1%. The specimen sequenced was peripheral blood. Receptors were obtained from a man between 40 and 49 years old with acute or convalescent COVID-19.

V usage is TRBV5-1 and J usage is TRBJ1-2; D gene uncertain. V was shortened by 0 bases and J by 5 bases, with 11 bases between the two germline ends. The V gene's germline CDR1 is SGHRS and CDR2 YFSETQ. The CDR3 consists of 14 residues. Here the CDR3 DNA reads TGCGCCAGCAGCTTGGAATACAGTGGTTATGGCTACACCTTC. It codes for CASSLEYSGYGYTF. The entire variable domain, with the rest obtained from reference TRBV5-1 and TRBJ1-2, is as follows: KAGVTQTPRYLIKTRGQQVTLSCSPISGHRSVSWYQQTPGQGLQFLFEYFSETQRNKGNFPGRFSGRQFSNSRSEMNVSTLELGDSALYLCASSLEYSGYGYTFGSGTRLTVV.

The chain is built from TRBV10-3 and TRBJ1-5, with no clear D. The ends were cut back, 10 bases at V and 2 bases at J, with 12 bases in the middle. The CDR3 totals 13 residues. Germline CDR1 is ENHRY and CDR2 is SYGVKD. The CDR3 coding sequence is TGTGCCACGACGGAGGACGGCAATCAGCCCCAGCATTTT. It specifies CATTEDGNQPQHF.

J is TRBJ2-1 and V is TRBV6-5, with 9 bases lining up with TRBD2. Per the germline V gene, CDR1 is MNHEY and CDR2 is SVGAGI. V shed 5 bases, J shed 7 bases, and the junction held 9 bases outside the gene matches. This CDR3 comprises 15 residues. The CDR3 sequence is CASSQTSGRNNEQFF. Written as DNA, the CDR3 is TGTGCCAGCAGTCAGACTAGCGGAAGGAATAATGAGCAGTTCTTC.

This clone was observed a handful of times. The DNA of the CDR3 is TGTGCCAGCAGCATCGACTTGATTTTGCTCGAGCAGTACTTC. Encoded protein: CASSIDLILLEQYF. V usage is TRBV6-6 and J usage is TRBJ2-7; D remains unclear. CDR3 length: 14 amino acids. Germline V gene lookup returns CDR1 MNHNY and CDR2 SVGAGI (reference sequence). Between the trimmed V and J ends, which lost 6 bases and 6 bases, there was a span of 18 bases.

The chain carries TRBV20-1 and TRBJ1-3; D might be TRBD1 (6 bases). CDR3 length: 13 amino acids. The ends were cut back, 3 bases at V and 4 bases at J, with 10 bases in the middle. The germline V gene has CDR1 DFQATT and CDR2 SNEGSKA (reference sequence). CDR3 DNA sequence: TGCAGTGCTAGTTCAGGGGAGGGAAACACCATATATTTT. This translates into CSASSGEGNTIYF.

This sequence joins TRBV6-6 and TRBJ2-2, with 10 positions matching TRBD1. Losses at the gene ends were 4 bases for V and 7 bases for J; bases not matched to a gene: 9. The CDR3 contains 16 residues. Germline CDR1 MNHNY, CDR2 SVGAGI (reference sequence). CDR3 coding DNA: TGTGCCAGCAGTTTAACCGGGACAGGGGAAAGCGGGGAGCTGTTTTTT. This translates into CASSLTGTGESGELFF.

This chain joins TRBV6-6 and TRBJ2-3; the match to TRBD2 covers 8 bases. With 7 bases clipped from V and 6 bases from J, the junction kept 15 bases outside the gene matches. CDR1 is MNHNY, CDR2 SVGAGI, per germline (reference sequence). The CDR3 has 16 residues. CDR3 in DNA: TGTGCCAGCACCACTGGCGGGGGGCGAGGGAGGGATACGCAGTATTTT. Translating gives CASTTGGGRGRDTQYF.

This clone turned up a few times. The rearrangement uses TRBV18 and TRBJ1-1, with 7 bases that match TRBD1. Trimming removed 2 bases from V and 6 bases from J; junction bases left unmatched: 3. CDR1 is KGHSH and CDR2 is LQKENI in the germline V gene. The CDR3 spans 13 residues. In DNA form, the CDR3 reads TGTGCCAGCTCACCAGACAGGGAGTCTGAAGCTTTCTTT. Translated: CASSPDRESEAFF. Variable domain in full (rest from reference TRBV18 and TRBJ1-1): NAGVMQNPRHLVRRRGQEARLRCSPMKGHSHVYWYRQLPEEGLKFMVYLQKENIIDESGMPKERFSAEFPKEGPSILRIQQVVRGDSAAYFCASSPDRESEAFFGQGTRLTVV.

V and J are TRBV30 and TRBJ1-2, with 7 bases fitting TRBD1. V was pared by 7 bases and J by 4 bases, with 6 bases of the junction left unmatched. Germline V CDR1 and CDR2: GTSNPN, SVGIG (reference sequence). The CDR3 is 12 residues long. The CDR3 bases are TGTGCCTTTACCAGGGACAGCTATGGCTACACCTTC. The encoded protein is CAFTRDSYGYTF.

V and J are TRBV27 and TRBJ1-2; D perhaps matches TRBD1 (6 bases). This CDR3 spans 14 amino acids. Trimming left V 6 bases short and J 4 bases short, with 15 bases between. The germline V gene has CDR1 MNHEY and CDR2 SMNVEV (reference sequence). CDR3 loop: CASSRGSGVYGYTF. CDR3 DNA sequence: TGTGCCAGCAGCCGTGGCTCAGGGGTCTATGGCTACACCTTC.

V usage is TRBV2 and J usage is TRBJ2-7, with 9 bases identical to TRBD2. V lost 6 bases, J lost 8 bases, and 11 bases stayed unmatched. CDR1 is SNHLY, CDR2 FYNNEI, per germline. This CDR3 has 14 amino acids. CDR3 sequence: CASRNSGGLMKQYF. In nucleotides, the CDR3 is TGTGCCAGCAGGAATAGCGGGGGACTTATGAAGCAGTACTTC.

The chain joins TRBV5-4 to TRBJ2-7, with 9 bases fitting TRBD1. Per the germline V gene, CDR1 is SGHNT and CDR2 is YYREEE (reference sequence). The CDR3 spans 14 residues. The ends lost 1 base at V and 6 bases at J; junction bases unmatched: 5. CDR3 nucleotide sequence: TGTGCCAGCAGCTTGTGGGACAGGGTGGGCGAGCAGTACTTC. It codes for CASSLWDRVGEQYF.

The chain uses TRBV6-2 or TRBV6-3 and TRBJ1-2; 7 bases agree with TRBD1. The CDR3 spans 14 residues. V lost 5 bases, J lost 8 bases, and 11 bases stayed unmatched. Germline CDR1 and CDR2: MNHEY and SVGEGT. In DNA form, the CDR3 reads TGTGCCAGCAGTACATCAACAGGGGCTGGGGGCTACACCTTC. Protein sequence: CASSTSTGAGGYTF.

In this sample, this clone turned up once. The rearrangement links TRBV7-2 to TRBJ1-1, with 9 bases fitting TRBD1. The CDR3 runs to 17 residues. The germline V gene has CDR1 SGHTA and CDR2 FQGNSA. J gave up 1 base and V 5 bases, and 11 bases lay outside the gene matches. DNA of the CDR3: TGTGCCAGCAGCAAAGTCCCGGGACAGGGATGGAACACTGAAGCTTTCTTT. Amino acid sequence: CASSKVPGQGWNTEAFF.

The V call is TRBV7-2, the J call TRBJ1-4, with D unclear. Trimming removed 5 bases at V and 4 bases at J, with 8 bases between. This CDR3 contains 13 residues. Looked up from germline, CDR1 is SGHTA and CDR2 is FQGNSA. The CDR3 DNA sequence: TGTGCCAGCAGCCCCCGCGTTAATGAAAAACTGTTTTTT. Translated, it gives CASSPRVNEKLFF. The whole variable domain, remainder taken from reference TRBV7-2 and TRBJ1-4, is GAGVSQSPSNKVTEKGKDVELRCDPISGHTALYWYRQSLGQGLEFLIYFQGNSAPDKSGLPSDRFSAERTGGSVSTLTIQRTQQEDSAVYLCASSPRVNEKLFFGSGTQLSVL.

This clone was recorded once. The V and J genes are TRBV21-1 and TRBJ1-2. TRBV21-1 constitutes a pseudogene. This CDR3 contains 10 residues. The CDR3 is CASRTMGYTF. Written as DNA, the CDR3 is TGTGCCAGCAGGACTATGGGCTACACCTTC.

The chain carries TRBV19 and TRBJ2-5, with TRBD2 matching 8 bases. Germline values: CDR1 LNHDA, CDR2 SQIVND (reference sequence). Losses at the gene ends were 3 bases for V and 4 bases for J; bases not matched to a gene: 10. The length of the CDR3 is 16 residues. The CDR3 spells CASSIGGAAGGETQYF. The CDR3, as DNA: TGTGCCAGTAGTATCGGGGGGGCCGCTGGGGGAGAGACCCAGTACTTC.

The V gene is TRBV6-5, the J gene TRBJ1-1; D possibly corresponds to TRBD1 (6 bases). The V end lost 6 bases, the J end lost 2 bases, and 16 bases lay between the germline ends. This CDR3 has 15 residues. Per the germline V gene, CDR1 is MNHEY and CDR2 is SVGAGI. CDR3 residues: CASSFTGTPNTEAFF. CDR3 bases: TGTGCCAGCAGCTTTACCGGGACACCTAACACTGAAGCTTTCTTT.